One T cell receptor beta chain is described in this entry. Assay used: immunoSEQ multiplex PCR; TCRdb lists only in-frame clones, some missing. The table includes about 56,000 clones, around 80% detected once. These data belong to a study of memory CD4+ T cells and cytomegalovirus serostatus. The sort gate was single viable CD3+CD4+CD8-CD45RO+ cells for memory CD4+ T cells. The V segment lost 8 bases and the J segment 2 bases; nucleotides outside the gene matches: 4. Per the germline V gene, CDR1 is SGHAT and CDR2 is FQNNGV. The CDR3 covers 15 residues. This clonotype was obtained from an adult in good health and CMV-seronegative. Input material: memory CD4+ T cells from blood. The chain combines TRBV11-2 with TRBJ2-1; 12 bases align to TRBD2. The CDR3 sequence: CASEPSGGAYNEQFF. The CDR3 DNA sequence: TGTGCCAGCGAACCTAGCGGGGGGGCCTACAATGAGCAGTTCTTC.